Listed below are T cell receptor beta chains from one sample, sequenced in a study of tumor-infiltrating lymphocytes in glioblastoma multiforme. TCRdb re-called the multiplex PCR reads with MiXCR, one entry per CDR3 protein. Of about 11,000 distinct CDR3 sequences in the sample, 65% to 75% were seen once. The sample comprised brain tumor tissue. These receptors were taken from a male donor with glioblastoma. CDR3s include the opening cysteine and the closing phenylalanine or tryptophan.

>TRBJ1-1|TRBV20-1
CSAKGPGASLNTEAFF
>TRBJ1-3|TRBV11-2
CASSPGQGAGNTIYF
>TRBJ2-4|TRBV11-3
CASSLGLAGDIQYF
>TRBJ2-6|TRBV11-1
CASSFVTFGANVLTF
>TRBJ1-2|TRBV5-1
CASSAGQGGRNGYTF
>TRBJ2-3|TRBV10-2
CADREAGAGADTQYF
>TRBJ2-3|TRBV20-1
CSASCPGLEGGSSSTDTQYF
>TRBJ2-6|TRBV4-1
CASSQIPMEISGANVLTF
>TRBJ2-3|TRBV5-1
CASSLGRRVVDTQYF
>TRBJ2-2|TRBV11-2
CASSSGLESGELFF
>TRBJ2-1|TRBV2
CASRSGGVVPGLASYEQFF
>TRBJ1-5|TRBV4-1
CASSQGLTSNQPQHF
>TRBJ2-1|TRBV11-2
CASSLQGKEQFF
>TRBJ2-2|TRBV5-1
CASSEGLAGVDGELFF
>TRBJ2-1|TRBV29-1
CSVDGASGYNEQFF
>TRBJ2-7|TRBV4-1
CASSQETAGFYEQYF
>TRBJ2-1|TRBV6-5
CASSYGSGFGERFF
>TRBJ2-3|TRBV29-1
CSVAPGDTQYF
>TRBJ1-5|TRBV20-1
CSARQGRGQPQHF
>TRBJ1-6|TRBV6-5
CASGAGNSPLHF
>TRBJ2-2|TRBV28
CASTPGGQGLTGELFF
>TRBJ1-2|TRBV18
CASSPRERANYGYTF
>TRBJ2-1|TRBV20-1
CGAGRPGLAGMNEQFF
>TRBJ2-7|TRBV6-2/TRBV6-3
CASIPGLAGTYEQYF
>TRBJ2-1|TRBV6-2/TRBV6-3
CASSYSSGGNNELFF
>TRBJ1-6|TRBV11-2
CASSAGHYKSPLNF
>TRBJ2-6|TRBV30
CAWTSGLSSGANVLTF
>TRBJ2-3|TRBV11-2
CASSLDWSPDTPFF
>TRBJ2-3|TRBV11-2
CASSLTVADTQYF
>TRBJ1-1|TRBV12-3/TRBV12-4
CTKRHVNTEAFF
>TRBJ2-7|TRBV4-2
CANCQEGTGGGSYEQYF
>TRBJ2-7|TRBV20-1
CSAAVRDPYEQYF
>TRBJ2-1|TRBV24-1
CATSDSLWGTEQFF
>TRBJ2-1|TRBV11-2
CASSFRDRAQGGDF
>TRBJ1-2|TRBV5-6
CASSMGQLGYGYTF
>TRBJ2-7|TRBV12-3/TRBV12-4
CASSAGLGGNEQYF
>TRBJ1-6|TRBV6-1
CASSDQPPLHF
>TRBJ1-5|TRBV6-6
CASSYSVYSNQPQHF
>TRBJ2-6|TRBV5-1
CASSSRASSGANVLTF
>TRBJ2-5|TRBV6-5
CASSYSVGGSQILYF
>TRBJ1-1|TRBV20-1
CNARGNTEASF
>TRBJ1-1|TRBV2
CASHSPMNAEAFF
>TRBJ2-1|TRBV13
CASRVGDNEQFF
>TRBJ2-3|TRBV12-3/TRBV12-4
CASSLPGDMQYF
>TRBJ1-5|TRBV6-6
CASSNHRDGNQPQHF
>TRBJ1-1|TRBV20-1
CSAREDSGPVAAFF
>TRBJ1-6|TRBV29-1
CRVARDRKSPIHF
>TRBJ2-1|TRBV28
CASILTTGYNEQFF
>TRBJ2-1|TRBV5-5
CASRRVNEQFF
>TRBJ2-7|TRBV20-1
CSVSKFGSTAVEQYF
>TRBJ2-6|TRBV30
CACTGCSGANVLTF
>TRBJ2-1|TRBV6-2/TRBV6-3
CASSYSGGALYNEQFF
>TRBJ2-2|TRBV9
CASNLGVGELFF
>TRBJ2-5|TRBV29-1
CSVPSDSQETQYF
>TRBJ1-1|TRBV11-3
CASSGGSNTEAFF